This T cell receptor beta chain was identified in a study of cytomegalovirus exposure and HLA in healthy donors. Findings and limits, study-wide: For most TCR beta V segments, an earlier analysis put the productive rate at about 90% or about 30% of the time.

Points on this clone: The antigen remains undetermined.

With 4 bases clipped from V and 2 bases from J, the junction kept 5 bases outside the gene matches. Per the germline V gene, CDR1 is SGDLS and CDR2 is YYNGEE. This CDR3 is built from 14 residues. 60 Vbeta and 13 Jbeta primers were used in PCR. Measured with immunoSEQ multiplex PCR; TCRdb has only the in-frame clones, and not every one. This table holds around 94,000 clones, 78% found once. This clonotype was obtained from a male donor in good health and CMV-seropositive. The genes are TRBV9 and TRBJ1-2, with 7 bases identical to TRBD1. The source material was PBMCs. The CDR3 region is CASSPSGQNYGYTF. CDR3 bases: TGTGCCAGCAGCCCCTCGGGACAGAACTATGGCTACACCTTC.